The clone carrying this T cell receptor beta chain was counted ten times or more. The antigen is not known. This record comes from a study of molecular identifiers for immune sequencing clone quantification. Across the whole study: RNA from 20,000 or 100,000 naive CD8 cells was split five ways in replicates, with four sequenced. Study conclusions and caveats: Same-barcode identical TCR molecules could make highly expanded clones look smaller than they are. Detection of one spiked Jurkat cell's TCR RNA reportedly worked in 1 million or so naive cells.

TCRdb re-called the PCR reads with MiXCR, one entry per CDR3 protein. The sample lists a few hundred thousand distinct CDR3 sequences, about 20% occurring once. Naive CD8 library inputs spanned about 17,000 to 1,100,000 sorted cells and 10%, 30% or 50% RNA. The V and J ends lost 6 bases and 2 bases, in that order; junction bases with no gene match: 9. This CDR3 spans 16 amino acids. Germline CDR1 MNHNS, CDR2 SASEGT. The clonotype comes from a human donor in good health. Some libraries in this study had Jurkat cell RNA spiked in. The V gene is TRBV6-1, the J gene TRBJ1-1; 10 nucleotides match TRBD1. Sequences were obtained from naive CD8+ T cells from blood, with Jurkat cell RNA spiked in. Subset given: FACS-sorted CD8+CD4-CCR7+CD45RA+ naive T cells. CDR3 protein: CASRSGQGMTNTEAFF. The DNA of the CDR3 is TGTGCCAGCAGGTCGGGACAGGGGATGACTAACACTGAAGCTTTCTTT.